The 26 T cell receptor beta chains presented below share a single source sample, sequenced in a study of T cells in women clearing cervical HPV infection. TCRdb's table, derived via immunoSEQ multiplex PCR, lists solely in-frame clones and lacks some. Recorded for this sample: about 39,000 clones. The sample was blood buffy coat. These receptors were obtained from a woman between 18 and 70 years old with a cervical HPV16 infection that either progressed to CIN3+ or cleared (not recorded which).

As for this clone: With the read ending 3 residues before the CDR3 end, the germline J gene is used to fill in that end. The chain employs TRBV7-7 and TRBJ2-2; 9 nucleotides agree with TRBD1. The V gene's germline CDR1 is SSHAT and CDR2 FNYEAQ (reference sequence). J gave up 4 bases and V 6 bases, and 6 bases lay outside the gene matches. CDR3 size: 15 residues. The CDR3 reads CASSSGTGTTGELFF. Partial CDR3 DNA: TGTGCCAGCAGTTCCGGGACAGGGACCACCGGGGAG.

Notes on this clone: The CDR3 end is not reached by the read, which stops 3 residues before it; the germline J gene fills it in. The rearrangement uses TRBV2 and TRBJ2-7; 7 positions match TRBD2. V gave up 0 bases and J gave up 0 bases; unmatched junction bases: 5. This CDR3 has 16 residues. The V gene's germline CDR1 is SNHLY and CDR2 FYNNEI. This CDR3 reads CASSEAQAGLSYEQYF. The sequenced part of the CDR3 DNA is TGTGCCAGCAGTGAAGCGCAAGCGGGGCTCTCCTACGAG.

Details on this clone: The CDR3 end is not reached by the read, which stops 3 residues before it; the germline J gene fills it in. V is TRBV2 and J is TRBJ2-7, with 10 bases that match TRBD2. The CDR3 length is 13 residues. The germline V gene encodes CDR1 SNHLY and CDR2 FYNNEI. The ends lost 8 bases at V and 3 bases at J; junction bases unmatched: 4. The CDR3 DNA, read in part, is TGTGCCAGCGATACTAGCGGGGACTACGAG. This encodes CASDTSGDYE. The full CDR3 protein is CASDTSGDYEQYF.

As regards this clone: The read stops 3 residues short of the end of the CDR3; the missing end is completed from the germline J gene. The V call is TRBV4-1, the J call TRBJ1-6; D gene unclear. Trimming pared 0 bases from V and 10 bases from J, leaving 13 bases between. The germline CDR1 and CDR2 sequences are MGHRA and YSYEKL. CDR3 length: 15 residues. The CDR3 sequence: CASSQDARVESPLHF. The CDR3 bases that were read are TGCGCCAGCAGCCAAGACGCCCGGGTTGAATCACCC.

As concerns this clone: The sequence runs out 3 residues before the end of the CDR3; the remainder is reconstructed from the germline J gene. The genes are TRBV5-4 and TRBJ1-2; TRBD1 might be the D (6 bases). The CDR3 is 16 residues long. The germline V gene encodes CDR1 SGHNT and CDR2 YYREEE (reference sequence). V was trimmed by 0 bases and J by 4 bases, leaving 16 bases between them. CDR3 amino acids: CASSLGGRLSPYGYTF. Incomplete CDR3 DNA: TGTGCCAGCAGCTTGGGGGGGCGCTTGAGTCCCTATGGC.

Regarding this clone: The read ends 3 residues before the CDR3 terminus; that terminus is restored from the germline J gene. V usage is TRBV20-1 and J usage is TRBJ2-5; 7 positions agree with TRBD1. The CDR3 contains 14 residues. CDR1 DFQATT and CDR2 SNEGSKA come from the germline V gene (reference sequence). The V segment lost 3 bases and the J segment 1 base; nucleotides outside the gene matches: 5. The CDR3 sequence is CSARPGQLQETQYF. The covered CDR3 bases are TGCAGTGCTAGGCCGGGACAGCTCCAAGAGACC.

As concerns this clone: Read sequence stops 3 residues before the CDR3 end, and the germline J gene provides the missing end. This chain joins TRBV19 and TRBJ1-2; tentative D call: TRBD1 (5 bases). Trimming took 7 bases from V and 1 from J, leaving 13 bases between them. The CDR3 is 14 amino acids. Germline V gene lookup returns CDR1 LNHDA and CDR2 SQIVND (reference sequence). Partial CDR3 DNA: TGTGCCAGTATATCGTCACAGGATAACTATGGC. It encodes CASISSQDNYG. The CDR3 in its entirety is CASISSQDNYGYTF. Together with reference TRBV19 and TRBJ1-2, the CDR3 gives the full variable domain: DGGITQSPKYLFRKEGQNVTLSCEQNLNHDAMYWYRQDPGQGLRLIYYSQIVNDFQKGDIAEGYSVSREKKESFPLTVTSAQKNPTAFYLCASISSQDNYGYTFGSGTRLTVV.

CDR3 amino acids: CSASGGSNEQFF. The sequenced part of the CDR3 DNA is TGCAGTGCAAGCGGGGGCAGCAATGAG. This rearrangement joins TRBV20-1 to TRBJ2-1; 8 bases agree with TRBD2. The CDR3 end falls 3 residues outside the read, so it is completed with the germline J gene. Germline loops: CDR1 DFQATT, CDR2 SNEGSKA (reference sequence). V lost 6 bases, J lost 6 bases, and 4 bases stayed unmatched. The CDR3 contains 12 residues.

Comment on this clone: The missing CDR3 end, 3 residues past where the read stops, is filled in from the germline J gene. The V and J genes are TRBV2 and TRBJ1-6; D remains ambiguous. The CDR3 has 14 amino acids. V was shortened by 4 bases and J by 4 bases, with 8 bases between the two germline ends. The germline V gene has CDR1 SNHLY and CDR2 FYNNEI. The CDR3 region is CASSVGVYNSPLHF. Partial CDR3 DNA: TGTGCCAGCAGTGTCGGGGTTTATAATTCACCC.

As for this clone: The read stops 3 residues short of the end of the CDR3; the missing end is completed from the germline J gene. The chain is built from TRBV5-1 and TRBJ2-2, with 8 bases fitting TRBD1. The CDR3 runs 16 residues. V lost 4 bases and J lost 8; bases outside the gene matches: 13. CDR1 and CDR2 from the germline V gene are SGHRS and YFSETQ. The sequenced part of the CDR3 DNA is TGCGCCAGCAGCCCTGAGGCAGGGGGCTGGTCAGGGGAG. Its translation is CASSPEAGGWSGE. The whole CDR3 reads CASSPEAGGWSGELFF.

On this clone: The read halts 3 residues ahead of the CDR3 end, with the missing end drawn from the germline J gene. The rearrangement joins TRBV19 to TRBJ2-5; D remains ambiguous. The CDR3 sequence is 13 residues long. Trimming stripped 6 bases from V and 5 bases from J, with 13 bases between. The germline gives CDR1 LNHDA, CDR2 SQIVND (reference sequence). CDR3 DNA, as far as it was read: TGTGCCAGTAGGGCCCTTTCGATGGAGACC. Amino acids: CASRALSMET. The whole CDR3 protein is CASRALSMETQYF.

About this clone itself: Read sequence stops 3 residues before the CDR3 end, and the germline J gene provides the missing end. This chain uses TRBV10-3 with TRBJ2-5, with 7 nucleotides matching TRBD1. The CDR3 covers 12 residues. Germline V gene data show CDR1 as ENHRY and CDR2 as SYGVKD. The V segment lost 4 bases and the J segment 4 bases; nucleotides outside the gene matches: 0. The chain's CDR3 is CAISAGGETQYF. The DNA read from the CDR3 is TGTGCCATCAGTGCAGGGGGAGAGACC.

Of note for this clone: The read stops 3 residues short of the end of the CDR3; the missing end is completed from the germline J gene. This sequence joins TRBV12-3 or TRBV12-4 and TRBJ2-6; no definite D call. The germline V and J ends were trimmed by 6 bases and 1 base, with 4 bases remaining between them. The CDR3 covers 13 residues. CDR3 loop: CASSSSGANVLTF. CDR3 DNA (partial): TGTGCCAGCAGCAGTTCTGGGGCCAACGTC.

Of note for this clone: Read data end 3 residues before the CDR3 end; the end is taken from the germline J gene. The chain joins TRBV7-9 to TRBJ2-1; a possible D gene is TRBD2 (5 bases). The CDR3 loop spans 14 amino acids. Trimming cost V 2 bases and J 7 bases, with 12 bases left between them. The germline V gene has CDR1 SEHNR and CDR2 FQNEAQ (reference sequence). The sequenced CDR3 bases are TGTGCCAGCAGCTTAAGTGCCCCGGGGAATGAG. Amino acids: CASSLSAPGNE. The CDR3 as a whole reads CASSLSAPGNEQFF. Filled out from reference TRBV7-9 and TRBJ2-1, the complete variable domain reads DTGVSQNPRHKITKRGQNVTFRCDPISEHNRLYWYRQTLGQGPEFLTYFQNEAQLEKSRLLSDRFSAERPKGSFSTLEIQRTEQGDSAMYLCASSLSAPGNEQFFGPGTRLTVL.

As concerns this clone: The read gets to within 3 residues of the CDR3 end, and the germline J gene fills in the rest. The J gene is TRBJ1-6, the V gene TRBV18; 11 bases map to TRBD1. The CDR3 totals 15 residues. The ends lost 6 bases at V and 6 bases at J; junction bases unmatched: 4. In germline, CDR1 is KGHSH, CDR2 LQKENI. The CDR3 sequence is CASSPGQGANSPLHF. The DNA read from the CDR3 is TGTGCCAGCTCTCCCGGACAGGGGGCTAATTCACCC.

For this clone: The sequence runs out 3 residues before the end of the CDR3; the remainder is reconstructed from the germline J gene. The chain couples TRBV7-3 to TRBJ2-2; 12 nucleotides match TRBD2. Germline V CDR1 and CDR2: SGHTA, FQGTGA. The trim removed 5 bases at V and 8 bases at J, leaving 9 bases unmatched. The CDR3 length is 16 residues. The CDR3 is CASSPMTSGGPGELFF. The CDR3 DNA, read in part, is TGTGCCAGCAGCCCTATGACTAGCGGGGGTCCTGGGGAG.

Regarding this clone: Read sequence stops 3 residues before the CDR3 end, and the germline J gene provides the missing end. The rearrangement links TRBV19 to TRBJ1-4; TRBD1 matches at 7 bases. The V gene end was trimmed by 9 bases and the J gene end by 0 bases; junction bases not matched to a gene: 16. In germline, CDR1 is LNHDA, CDR2 SQIVND (reference sequence). The CDR3 covers 18 residues. This CDR3 is CASRYVLTGSATNEKLFF. CDR3 bases read: TGTGCCAGCCGATATGTACTGACAGGGAGTGCAACTAATGAAAAA.

In the case of this clone: One junction end does not reproduce the germline sequence, and a read error may be involved. The read finishes 3 residues shy of the CDR3 end, and the germline J gene is used to complete it. The V call is TRBV10-3, the J call TRBJ2-1; D perhaps matches TRBD1 (6 bases). The CDR3 totals 12 residues. Germline V gene sequence: CDR1 ENHRY, CDR2 SYGVKD. Partial CDR3 DNA: TGTGCCCTCAGAGGGGGTCTCGATGAG. Translation gives CALRGGLDE. From start to end, the CDR3 is CALRGGLDEQFF.

A word on this clone: The read ends 3 residues early relative to the CDR3; the germline J gene fills the gap. The chain combines TRBV6-1 with TRBJ1-2, with a weak D call TRBD1 (5 bases). Germline V gene sequence: CDR1 MNHNS, CDR2 SASEGT. Between the trimmed V and J ends, which lost 2 bases and 7 bases, there was a span of 17 bases. There are 15 residues in the CDR3. The sequenced CDR3 bases are TGTGCCAGCAGTGAAACCCGGACAAAGGAGGGTGGC. It encodes CASSETRTKEGG. The CDR3, in full, reads CASSETRTKEGGYTF.

A remark on this clone: Coverage ceases 3 residues before the CDR3 finishes, and the germline J gene fills in the end. This chain links TRBV6-1 with TRBJ2-7, with 9 bases fitting TRBD1. CDR1 and CDR2 (germline): MNHNS, SASEGT. The CDR3 sequence is 15 residues long. The V segment lost 6 bases and the J segment 6 bases; nucleotides outside the gene matches: 12. Partial CDR3 DNA: TGTGCCAGCAGAGAACCGGGACAGGGCGACCGCGAG. Translation: CASREPGQGDRE. The whole CDR3 region reads CASREPGQGDREQYF.

Concerning this clone: From the germline J gene comes the end of the CDR3, since the read stops 3 residues before it. The chain has TRBV6-4 and TRBJ1-1; TRBD1 matches at 11 bases. The CDR3 totals 15 residues. Germline V gene data show CDR1 as MRHNA and CDR2 as SNTAGT. V lost 5 bases and J lost 4; bases outside the gene matches: 6. This CDR3 reads CASSTTGTGGTEAFF. CDR3 bases read: TGTGCCAGCAGTACAACCGGGACAGGGGGCACTGAA.

As to this clone: The read ends 3 residues shy of where the CDR3 ends; the end is completed using the germline J gene. This rearrangement joins TRBV7-8 to TRBJ2-1, with D maybe TRBD2 (5 bases). CDR1 is SGHVS, CDR2 FQNEAQ, per germline. V was shortened by 5 bases and J by 9 bases, with 8 bases between the two germline ends. The CDR3 contains 11 residues. The CDR3 DNA, read in part, is TGTGCCAGCAGCCGGGGAGTTGAG. This encodes CASSRGVE. The CDR3 in its entirety is CASSRGVEQFF.

With respect to this clone: The read ends 3 residues before the CDR3 terminus; that terminus is restored from the germline J gene. This sequence joins TRBV20-1 and TRBJ2-2; 8 bases fit TRBD1. The germline gives CDR1 DFQATT, CDR2 SNEGSKA (reference sequence). Trimming cost V 1 base and J 1 base; bases outside gene matches: 5. CDR3 length: 16 residues. Partial CDR3 DNA: TGCAGTGCTAGAGCCGCTGACAGGGGGAACACCGGGGAG. It is translated as CSARAADRGNTGE. The whole CDR3 is CSARAADRGNTGELFF.

To note about this clone: Coverage ceases 3 residues before the CDR3 finishes, and the germline J gene fills in the end. The chain uses TRBV14 and TRBJ1-2, with unresolved D. This CDR3 region has 14 residues. The V gene's germline CDR1 is SGHDN and CDR2 FVKESK. Incomplete CDR3 DNA: TGTGCCAGCAGCCAAGGGCGGGAACTAGGCGGC. It codes for CASSQGRELGG. The whole CDR3 protein reads CASSQGRELGGYTF.

Comments on this clone: Read sequence stops 3 residues before the CDR3 end, and the germline J gene provides the missing end. The chain links TRBV2 to TRBJ1-4, with D possibly being TRBD1 (5 bases). The CDR3 contains 16 residues. Germline V gives CDR1 SNHLY, CDR2 FYNNEI. V was trimmed by 7 bases and J by 1 base, leaving 16 bases between them. Incomplete CDR3 DNA: TGTGCCAGCACCGAAGACCGCGGGGGAACTAATGAAAAA. It yields the protein CASTEDRGGTNEK. The complete CDR3 protein is CASTEDRGGTNEKLFF.

Worth noting for this clone: Coverage ceases 3 residues before the CDR3 finishes, and the germline J gene fills in the end. This rearrangement joins TRBV6-1 to TRBJ1-2, with a weak D call TRBD1 (6 bases). Germline CDR1 is MNHNS and CDR2 is SASEGT. V lost 0 bases to trimming and J lost 1 base, with 9 bases between them. This CDR3 is built from 15 residues. The sequenced CDR3 bases are TGTGCCAGCAGTGAAGCACAGGGATATAACTATGGC. Translation gives CASSEAQGYNYG. The entire CDR3 is CASSEAQGYNYGYTF.